This T cell receptor beta chain was sequenced in a study of glioma-infiltrating T cells. Findings and caveats of the study: Only very few CDR3 sequences appeared in both tissue and blood. Gliomas, especially low-grade, showed above-expected tissue-blood divergence; non-neoplastic patients showed below.

Ten or more counts support this clonotype. Antigen specificity is unknown. Using RNA template, CDR3s of TCR alpha and beta were amplified with iRepertoire arm-PCR. For one-step reverse transcription and amplification, 100-400 ng of tissue mRNA or PBMC total RNA was used. TCRdb reprocessed the multiplex PCR reads with MiXCR, giving one entry per CDR3 protein. The sample has some 40,000 distinct CDR3 sequences; about a fifth are singletons. The specimen sequenced was glioma tissue, nonneoplastic brain tissue, or PBMCs (not recorded which). The clonotype was recovered from a human donor with low-grade glioma or glioblastoma, undergoing nonglioma brain surgery, or in good health (not recorded which).

The CDR3, as DNA: TGCGCCAGCAGCCCAACTACTAGGAAGGGCACAGATACGCAGTATTTT. Its protein product is CASSPTTRKGTDTQYF. The J gene is TRBJ2-3, the V gene TRBV4-1, with TRBD2 as a possible D gene (5 bases). The CDR3 extends over 16 amino acids. Per germline, CDR1 MGHRA and CDR2 YSYEKL. V lost 4 bases and J lost 1, with 15 bases in between.